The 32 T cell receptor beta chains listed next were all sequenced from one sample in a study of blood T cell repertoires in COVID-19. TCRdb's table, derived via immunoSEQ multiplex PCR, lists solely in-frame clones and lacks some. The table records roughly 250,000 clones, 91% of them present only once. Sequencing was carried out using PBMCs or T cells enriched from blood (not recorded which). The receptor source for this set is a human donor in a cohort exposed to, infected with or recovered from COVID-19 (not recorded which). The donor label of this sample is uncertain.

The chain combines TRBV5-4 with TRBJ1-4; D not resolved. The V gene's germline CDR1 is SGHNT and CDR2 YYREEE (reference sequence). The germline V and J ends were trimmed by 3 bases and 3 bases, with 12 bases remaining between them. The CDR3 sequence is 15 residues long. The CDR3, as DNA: TGTGCCAGCAGCTCAGGCGGGGTCGCTAATGAAAAACTGTTTTTT. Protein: CASSSGGVANEKLFF.

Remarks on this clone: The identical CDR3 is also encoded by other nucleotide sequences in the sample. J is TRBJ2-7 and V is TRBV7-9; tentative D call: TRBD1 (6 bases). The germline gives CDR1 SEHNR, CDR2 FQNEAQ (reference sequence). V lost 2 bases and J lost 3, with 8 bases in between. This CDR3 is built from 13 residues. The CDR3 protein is CASSLTGHYEQYF. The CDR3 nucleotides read TGTGCCAGCAGCTTAACAGGGCACTACGAGCAGTACTTC.

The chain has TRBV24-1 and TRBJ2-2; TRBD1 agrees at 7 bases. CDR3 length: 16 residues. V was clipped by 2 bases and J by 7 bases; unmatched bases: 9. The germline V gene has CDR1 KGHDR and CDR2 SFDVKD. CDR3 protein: CATSDSGTGDFGELFF. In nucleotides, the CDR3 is TGTGCCACCAGTGATTCCGGCACAGGGGATTTCGGGGAGCTGTTTTTT.

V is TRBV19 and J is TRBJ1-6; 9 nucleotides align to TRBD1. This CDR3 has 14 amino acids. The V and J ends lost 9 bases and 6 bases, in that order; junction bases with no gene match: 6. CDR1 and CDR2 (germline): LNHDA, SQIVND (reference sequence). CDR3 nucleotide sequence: TGTGCCAGCCAGGACAGGGGTGGTAATTCACCCCTCCACTTT. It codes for CASQDRGGNSPLHF.

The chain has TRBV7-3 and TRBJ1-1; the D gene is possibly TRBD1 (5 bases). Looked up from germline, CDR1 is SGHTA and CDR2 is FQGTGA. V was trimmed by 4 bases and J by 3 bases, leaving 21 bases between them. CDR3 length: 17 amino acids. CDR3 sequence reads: CASSSLGPDLKDTEAFF. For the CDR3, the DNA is TGTGCCAGCAGCTCATTGGGGCCAGACCTCAAGGACACTGAAGCTTTCTTT.

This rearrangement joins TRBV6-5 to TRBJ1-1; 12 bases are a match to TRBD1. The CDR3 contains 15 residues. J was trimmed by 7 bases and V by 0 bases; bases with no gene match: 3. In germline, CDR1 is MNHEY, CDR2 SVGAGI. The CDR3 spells CASSYSGQGAREAFF. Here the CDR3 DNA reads TGTGCCAGCAGTTACTCGGGACAGGGGGCTCGTGAAGCTTTCTTT.

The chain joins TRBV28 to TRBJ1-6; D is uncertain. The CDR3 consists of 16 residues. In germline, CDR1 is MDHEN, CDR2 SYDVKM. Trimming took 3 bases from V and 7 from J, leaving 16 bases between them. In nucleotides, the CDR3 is TGTGCCAGCAGTTTTATGGGTACAGCCCAAAATTCACCCCTCCACTTT. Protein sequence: CASSFMGTAQNSPLHF.

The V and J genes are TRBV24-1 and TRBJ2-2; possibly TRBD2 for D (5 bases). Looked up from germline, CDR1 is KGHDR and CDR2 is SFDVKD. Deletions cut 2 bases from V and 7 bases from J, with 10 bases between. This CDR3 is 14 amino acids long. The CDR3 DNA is TGTGCCACCAGTGATTCGAGGGCCGGCGGGGAGCTGTTTTTT. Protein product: CATSDSRAGGELFF.

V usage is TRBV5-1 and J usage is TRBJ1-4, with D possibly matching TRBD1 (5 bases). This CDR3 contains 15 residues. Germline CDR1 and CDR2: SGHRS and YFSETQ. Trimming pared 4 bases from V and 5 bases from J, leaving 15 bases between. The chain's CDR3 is CASSPTGALNEKLFF. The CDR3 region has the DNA TGCGCCAGCAGCCCCACAGGAGCACTAAATGAAAAACTGTTTTTT. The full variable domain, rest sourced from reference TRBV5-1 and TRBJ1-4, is KAGVTQTPRYLIKTRGQQVTLSCSPISGHRSVSWYQQTPGQGLQFLFEYFSETQRNKGNFPGRFSGRQFSNSRSEMNVSTLELGDSALYLCASSPTGALNEKLFFGSGTQLSVL.

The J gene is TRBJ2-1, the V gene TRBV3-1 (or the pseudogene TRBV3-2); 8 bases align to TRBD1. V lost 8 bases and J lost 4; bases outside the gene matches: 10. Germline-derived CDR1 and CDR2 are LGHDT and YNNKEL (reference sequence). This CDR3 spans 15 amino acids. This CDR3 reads CASCKTGGVYNEQFF. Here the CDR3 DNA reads TGTGCCAGCTGTAAAACAGGGGGTGTATACAATGAGCAGTTCTTC.

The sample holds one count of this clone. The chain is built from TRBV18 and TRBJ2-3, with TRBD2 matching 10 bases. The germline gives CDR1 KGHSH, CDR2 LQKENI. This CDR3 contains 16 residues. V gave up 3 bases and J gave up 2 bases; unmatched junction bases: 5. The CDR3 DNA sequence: TGTGCCAGCTCACCTCTAGCGGGGGAAATCACAGATACGCAGTATTTT. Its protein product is CASSPLAGEITDTQYF.

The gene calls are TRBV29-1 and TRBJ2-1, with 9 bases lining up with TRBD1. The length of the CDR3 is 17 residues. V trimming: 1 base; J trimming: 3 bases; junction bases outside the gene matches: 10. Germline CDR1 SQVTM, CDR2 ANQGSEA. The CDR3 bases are TGCAGCGTTGAAGGGGGACAGGGCTTGCTAAGCTACAATGAGCAGTTCTTC. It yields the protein CSVEGGQGLLSYNEQFF.

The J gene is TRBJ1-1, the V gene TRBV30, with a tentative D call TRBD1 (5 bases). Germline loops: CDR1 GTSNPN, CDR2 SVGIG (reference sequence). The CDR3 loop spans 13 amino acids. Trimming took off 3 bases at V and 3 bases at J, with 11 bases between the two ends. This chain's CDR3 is CAWRGGMDTEAFF. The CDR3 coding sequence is TGTGCCTGGAGGGGGGGGATGGACACTGAAGCTTTCTTT. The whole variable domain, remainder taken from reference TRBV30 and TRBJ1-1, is SQTIHQWPATLVQPVGSPLSLECTVEGTSNPNLYWYRQAAGRGLQLLFYSVGIGQISSEVPQNLSASRPQDRQFILSSKKLLLSDSGFYLCAWRGGMDTEAFFGQGTRLTVV.

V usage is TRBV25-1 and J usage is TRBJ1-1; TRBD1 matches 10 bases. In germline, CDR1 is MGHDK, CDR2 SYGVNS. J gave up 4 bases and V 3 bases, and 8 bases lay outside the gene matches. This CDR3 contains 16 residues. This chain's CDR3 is CASSDLQDRGGTEAFF. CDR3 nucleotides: TGTGCCAGCAGTGATCTCCAGGACAGGGGGGGCACTGAAGCTTTCTTT. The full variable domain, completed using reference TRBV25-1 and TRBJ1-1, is EADIYQTPRYLVIGTGKKITLECSQTMGHDKMYWYQQDPGMELHLIHYSYGVNSTEKGDLSSESTVSRIRTEHFPLTLESARPSHTSQYLCASSDLQDRGGTEAFFGQGTRLTVV.

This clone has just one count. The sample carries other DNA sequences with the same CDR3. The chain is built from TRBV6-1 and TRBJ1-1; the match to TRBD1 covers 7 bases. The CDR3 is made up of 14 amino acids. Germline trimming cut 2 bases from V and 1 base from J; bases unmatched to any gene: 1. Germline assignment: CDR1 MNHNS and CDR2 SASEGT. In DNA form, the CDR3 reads TGTGCCAGCAGTGAAAAGGGGGCGAACACTGAAGCTTTCTTT. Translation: CASSEKGANTEAFF.

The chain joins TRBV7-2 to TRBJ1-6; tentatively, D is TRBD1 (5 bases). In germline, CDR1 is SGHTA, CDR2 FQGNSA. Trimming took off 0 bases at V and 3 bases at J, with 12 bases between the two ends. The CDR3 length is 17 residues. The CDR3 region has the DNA TGTGCCAGCAGCTTAGCCCTAGACAGCTACTATAATTCACCCCTCCACTTT. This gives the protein CASSLALDSYYNSPLHF.

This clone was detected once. For the CDR3, the DNA is TGTGCCAGTAGTATTTCGAGTTACAATGAGCAGTTCTTC. This codes for CASSISSYNEQFF. The chain employs TRBV19 and TRBJ2-1; D gene uncertain. This CDR3 contains 13 residues. CDR1 and CDR2 (germline): LNHDA, SQIVND (reference sequence). Trimming removed 3 bases from V and 4 bases from J, with 7 bases in between. Full variable domain (rest looked up from reference TRBV19 and TRBJ2-1): DGGITQSPKYLFRKEGQNVTLSCEQNLNHDAMYWYRQDPGQGLRLIYYSQIVNDFQKGDIAEGYSVSREKKESFPLTVTSAQKNPTAFYLCASSISSYNEQFFGPGTRLTVL.

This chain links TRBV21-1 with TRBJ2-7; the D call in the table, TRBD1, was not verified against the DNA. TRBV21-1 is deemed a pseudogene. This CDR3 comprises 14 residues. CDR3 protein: CASSKGTGVYEQYF. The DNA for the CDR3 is TGTGCCAGCAGCAAAGGGACAGGGGTTTACGAGCAGTACTTC.

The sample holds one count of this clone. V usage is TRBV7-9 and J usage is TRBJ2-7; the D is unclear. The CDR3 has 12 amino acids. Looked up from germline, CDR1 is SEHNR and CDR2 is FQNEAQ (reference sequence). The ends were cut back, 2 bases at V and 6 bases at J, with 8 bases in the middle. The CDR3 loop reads CASSLSTGEQYF. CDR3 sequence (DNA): TGTGCCAGCAGCTTAAGTACGGGCGAGCAGTACTTC. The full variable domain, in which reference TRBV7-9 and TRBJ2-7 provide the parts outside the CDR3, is DTGVSQNPRHKITKRGQNVTFRCDPISEHNRLYWYRQTLGQGPEFLTYFQNEAQLEKSRLLSDRFSAERPKGSFSTLEIQRTEQGDSAMYLCASSLSTGEQYFGPGTRLTVT.

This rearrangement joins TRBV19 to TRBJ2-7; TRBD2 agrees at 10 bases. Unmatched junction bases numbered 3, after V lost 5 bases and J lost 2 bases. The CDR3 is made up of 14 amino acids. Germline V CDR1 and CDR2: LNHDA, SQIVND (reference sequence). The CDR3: CASSSSGGTYEQYF. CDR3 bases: TGTGCCAGTAGTTCTAGCGGGGGAACCTACGAGCAGTACTTC.

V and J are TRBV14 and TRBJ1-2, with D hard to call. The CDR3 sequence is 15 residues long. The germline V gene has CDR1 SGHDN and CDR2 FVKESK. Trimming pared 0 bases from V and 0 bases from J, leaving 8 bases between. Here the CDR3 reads CASSQEGRTNYGYTF. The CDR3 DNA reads TGTGCCAGCAGCCAAGAAGGCAGGACTAACTATGGCTACACCTTC. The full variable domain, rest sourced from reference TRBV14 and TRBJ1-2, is EAGVTQFPSHSVIEKGQTVTLRCDPISGHDNLYWYRRVMGKEIKFLLHFVKESKQDESGMPNNRFLAERTGGTYSTLKVQPAELEDSGVYFCASSQEGRTNYGYTFGSGTRLTVV.

The CDR3 region has the DNA TGCGCCAGCAGCTTGGTACCAGGGGATTCCTACGAGCAGTACTTC. Its translation: CASSLVPGDSYEQYF. The chain couples TRBV5-1 to TRBJ2-7; D is perhaps TRBD1 (6 bases). V shed 0 bases and J shed 1 base, with 11 bases lying between them. The CDR3 is 15 amino acids. Germline lookup yields CDR1 SGHRS and CDR2 YFSETQ.

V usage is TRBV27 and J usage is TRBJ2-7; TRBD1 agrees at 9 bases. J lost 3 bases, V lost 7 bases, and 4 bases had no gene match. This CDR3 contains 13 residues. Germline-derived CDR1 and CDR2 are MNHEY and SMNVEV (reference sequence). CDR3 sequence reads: CASKGQGLYEQYF. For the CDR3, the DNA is TGTGCCAGCAAAGGACAGGGGCTCTACGAGCAGTACTTC.

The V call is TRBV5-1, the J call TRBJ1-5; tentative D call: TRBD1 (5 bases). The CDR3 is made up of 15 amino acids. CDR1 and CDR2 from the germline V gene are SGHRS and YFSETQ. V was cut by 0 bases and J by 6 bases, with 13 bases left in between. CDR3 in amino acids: CASSLAGVEGQPQHF. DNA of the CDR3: TGCGCCAGCAGCTTGGCGGGGGTGGAAGGTCAGCCCCAGCATTTT.

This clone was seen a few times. In DNA, the CDR3 is TGTGCCAGCAGTTATCTCTCCGGGGAGCTGTTTTTT. Its translation: CASSYLSGELFF. The genes are TRBV27 and TRBJ2-2; no firm D call. Germline CDR1 MNHEY, CDR2 SMNVEV (reference sequence). Trimming removed 4 bases at V and 6 bases at J, with 6 bases between. CDR3 length: 12 residues.

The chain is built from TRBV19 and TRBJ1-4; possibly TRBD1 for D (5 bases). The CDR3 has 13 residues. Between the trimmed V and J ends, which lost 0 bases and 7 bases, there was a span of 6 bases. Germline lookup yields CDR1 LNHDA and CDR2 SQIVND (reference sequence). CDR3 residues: CASSIEGLEKLFF. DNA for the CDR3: TGTGCCAGTAGTATAGAGGGACTTGAAAAACTGTTTTTT. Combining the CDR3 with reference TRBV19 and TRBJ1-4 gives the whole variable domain DGGITQSPKYLFRKEGQNVTLSCEQNLNHDAMYWYRQDPGQGLRLIYYSQIVNDFQKGDIAEGYSVSREKKESFPLTVTSAQKNPTAFYLCASSIEGLEKLFFGSGTQLSVL.

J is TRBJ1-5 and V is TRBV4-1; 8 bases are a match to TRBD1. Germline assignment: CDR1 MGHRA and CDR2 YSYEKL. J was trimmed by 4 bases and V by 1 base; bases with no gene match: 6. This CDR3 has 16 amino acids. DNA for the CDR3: TGCGCCAGCAGCCAAGTACCAGGGGGCAATAATCAGCCCCAGCATTTT. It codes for CASSQVPGGNNQPQHF.

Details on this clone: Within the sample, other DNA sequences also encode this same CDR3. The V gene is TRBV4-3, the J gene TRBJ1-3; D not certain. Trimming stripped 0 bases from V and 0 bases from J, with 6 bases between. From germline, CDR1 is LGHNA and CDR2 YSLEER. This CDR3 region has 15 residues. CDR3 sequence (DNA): TGCGCCAGCAGCCAAGACAGGTTCTCTGGAAACACCATATATTTT. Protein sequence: CASSQDRFSGNTIYF.

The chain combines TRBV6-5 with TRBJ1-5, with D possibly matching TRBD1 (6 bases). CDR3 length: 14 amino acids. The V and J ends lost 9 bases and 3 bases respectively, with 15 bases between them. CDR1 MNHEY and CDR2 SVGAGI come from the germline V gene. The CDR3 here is CASRRGGSNQPQHF. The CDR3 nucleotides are TGTGCCAGTAGAAGGGGGGGTTCCAATCAGCCCCAGCATTTT.

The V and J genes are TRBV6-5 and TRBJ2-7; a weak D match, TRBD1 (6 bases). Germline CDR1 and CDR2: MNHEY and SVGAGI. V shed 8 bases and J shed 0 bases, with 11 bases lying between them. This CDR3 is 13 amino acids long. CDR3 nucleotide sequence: TGTGCCAGCGGGGGCCAAATCTCCTACGAGCAGTACTTC. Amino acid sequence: CASGGQISYEQYF.

CDR3 region: CATSRDRTGGLRREKLFF. The CDR3 region has the DNA TGTGCCACCAGCAGAGATAGGACAGGGGGGCTACGCAGGGAAAAACTGTTTTTT. The chain has TRBV15 and TRBJ1-4; 10 bases are a match to TRBD1. Germline lookup yields CDR1 LNHNV and CDR2 YYDKDF (reference sequence). CDR3 length: 18 residues. V was pared by 0 bases and J by 8 bases, with 12 bases of the junction left unmatched.

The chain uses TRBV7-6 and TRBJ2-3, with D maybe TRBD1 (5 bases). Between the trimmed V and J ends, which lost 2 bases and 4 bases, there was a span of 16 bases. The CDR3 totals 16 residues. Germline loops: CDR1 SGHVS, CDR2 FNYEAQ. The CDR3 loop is CASSLMGQGNPDTQYF. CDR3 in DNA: TGTGCCAGCAGCTTAATGGGGCAGGGTAATCCAGATACGCAGTATTTT.